This T cell receptor beta chain appears in the sequencing data of a study of T cells in Graves' hyperthyroidism and ophthalmopathy. Study outcomes and limitations: Ophthalmopathy was separated from stable hyperthyroidism by a 13 V-J model.

Amplification yielded TCR beta CDR3 regions, with RNA transcripts as the source. Researchers ran a first-round RT-PCR on the TCR CDR3 using the HTBI primer set. Via MiXCR, TCRdb re-called the multiplex PCR reads, giving one row per CDR3 protein. Of a few hundred thousand distinct CDR3 sequences detected, 15% to 19% appear once; the ten largest clones hold about 7%. In regard to this clonotype: Its antigen is as yet unknown.

This CDR3 has 14 amino acids. J was trimmed by 7 bases and V by 6 bases; bases with no gene match: 9. Germline V lookup: CDR1 MNHEY, CDR2 SVGEGT. Patients aged 18 to 65 had newly diagnosed hyperthyroidism of under 2 months' duration. This chain uses TRBV6-2 or TRBV6-3 with TRBJ2-1; the match to TRBD1 covers 7 bases. The sequenced sample consisted of blood. The TCR was taken from a woman in her 30s with Graves' hyperthyroidism. CDR3 sequence reads: CASRTTGVGNEQFF. CDR3 DNA: TGTGCCAGCAGAACCACAGGGGTTGGGAATGAGCAGTTCTTC.